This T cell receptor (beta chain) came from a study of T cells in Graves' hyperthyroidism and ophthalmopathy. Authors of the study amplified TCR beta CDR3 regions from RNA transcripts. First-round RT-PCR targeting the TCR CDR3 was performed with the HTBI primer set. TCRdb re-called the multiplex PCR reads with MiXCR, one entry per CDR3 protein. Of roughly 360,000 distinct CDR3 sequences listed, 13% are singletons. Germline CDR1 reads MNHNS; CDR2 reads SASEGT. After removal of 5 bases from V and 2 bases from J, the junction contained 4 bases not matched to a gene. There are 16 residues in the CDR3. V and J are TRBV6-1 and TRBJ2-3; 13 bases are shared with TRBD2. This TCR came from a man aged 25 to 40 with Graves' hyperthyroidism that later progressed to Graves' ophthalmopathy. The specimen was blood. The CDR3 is CASSRTSGGATDTQYF. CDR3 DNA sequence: TGTGCCAGCAGTAGAACTAGCGGGGGGGCCACAGATACGCAGTATTTT.